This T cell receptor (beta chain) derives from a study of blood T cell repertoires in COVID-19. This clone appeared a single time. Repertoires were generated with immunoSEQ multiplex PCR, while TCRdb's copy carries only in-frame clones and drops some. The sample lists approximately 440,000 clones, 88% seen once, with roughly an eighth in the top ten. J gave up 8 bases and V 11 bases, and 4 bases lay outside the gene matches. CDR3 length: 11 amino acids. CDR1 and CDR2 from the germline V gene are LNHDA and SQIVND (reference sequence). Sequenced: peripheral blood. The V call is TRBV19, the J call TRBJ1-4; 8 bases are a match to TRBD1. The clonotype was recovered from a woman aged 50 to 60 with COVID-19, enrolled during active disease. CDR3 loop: CAARQGEKLFF. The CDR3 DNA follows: TGTGCCGCCCGACAGGGGGAAAAACTGTTTTTT.